This is a list of T cell receptor beta chains from one sample in a study of T cell repertoires in cytomegalovirus infection. Their antigens remain unidentified. In TCRdb, the reads were re-called with MiXCR into one record per CDR3 protein. The sample consists of 150,000 to 200,000 distinct CDR3 sequences, about a fifth of them appearing once. Specimen: CD8+ T cells from cultured PBMCs, collected from culture after CMV antigen stimulation. The receptor source for this set is a human donor in good health (CMV status not recorded). Some clones in this sample may be carry-over from other donors' samples. Both conserved end residues are part of each CDR3. D genes are given only for firm matches. A clone size is listed for some rows: how often the clone was seen (once, few, many), or a class if it is expanded.

j_call: TRBJ2-4; clone_size: .; d_call: .; cdr3_length: 18; v_call: TRBV7-9; cdr3_nt: TGTGCCAGCAGCTTAATAGACAGTTCCTACCAGTCCAAAAACATTCAGTACTTC; cdr3_aa: CASSLIDSSYQSKNIQYF
j_call: TRBJ2-7; clone_size: few; d_call: .; cdr3_length: 14; v_call: TRBV6-2/TRBV6-3; cdr3_nt: TGTGCCAGCAGTTCTAAGGGTTCTCCCTACGAGCAGTACTTC; cdr3_aa: CASSSKGSPYEQYF
j_call: TRBJ1-5; clone_size: .; d_call: .; cdr3_length: 16; v_call: TRBV7-2; cdr3_nt: TGTGCCAGCAGCTTAGCTGACAGTTATAGCAATCAGCCCCAGCATTTT; cdr3_aa: CASSLADSYSNQPQHF
j_call: TRBJ2-1; clone_size: .; d_call: .; cdr3_length: 12; v_call: TRBV27; cdr3_nt: TGTGCCAGCAGTAGGGGGGCCAATGAGCAGTTCTTC; cdr3_aa: CASSRGANEQFF
j_call: TRBJ2-1; clone_size: few; d_call: .; cdr3_length: 11; v_call: TRBV7-2; cdr3_nt: TGTGCCAGCAGCGGTCTCAATGAGCAGTTCTTC; cdr3_aa: CASSGLNEQFF
j_call: TRBJ2-5; clone_size: .; d_call: .; cdr3_length: 13; v_call: TRBV20-1; cdr3_nt: TGCAGTGCTGTTAGGGCAGGGCCAGAGACCCAGTACTTC; cdr3_aa: CSAVRAGPETQYF
j_call: TRBJ2-7; clone_size: few; d_call: .; cdr3_length: 15; v_call: TRBV10-2; cdr3_nt: TGCGCCAGCAGGGCCGAGGGGGGGCAATTCTACGAGCAGTACTTC; cdr3_aa: CASRAEGGQFYEQYF
j_call: TRBJ2-7; clone_size: .; d_call: TRBD1; cdr3_length: 11; v_call: TRBV6-2/TRBV6-3; cdr3_nt: TGTGCCAGCAGCCAAGGAGACAGGGGGACCTTC; cdr3_aa: CASSQGDRGTF
j_call: TRBJ2-5; clone_size: .; d_call: .; cdr3_length: 12; v_call: TRBV7-9; cdr3_nt: TGTGCCAGCAGCTTAAGGGGGGAGGACCAGTACTTC; cdr3_aa: CASSLRGEDQYF
j_call: TRBJ1-4; clone_size: few; d_call: .; cdr3_length: 14; v_call: TRBV6-5; cdr3_nt: TGTGCCAGCAGTTCCCGGGACGGCGGAGAAAAACTGTTTTTT; cdr3_aa: CASSSRDGGEKLFF
j_call: TRBJ1-1; clone_size: many; d_call: TRBD1; cdr3_length: 17; v_call: TRBV7-6; cdr3_nt: TGTGCCAGCAGTAGTGGGACAGGGGGACCCCTGGACACTGAAGCTTTCTTT; cdr3_aa: CASSSGTGGPLDTEAFF
j_call: TRBJ2-1; clone_size: .; d_call: .; cdr3_length: 14; v_call: TRBV11-2; cdr3_nt: TGTGCCAGCAGCTTGGGGATATCCTACAATGAGCAGTTCTTC; cdr3_aa: CASSLGISYNEQFF
j_call: TRBJ2-1; clone_size: .; d_call: .; cdr3_length: 15; v_call: TRBV7-8; cdr3_nt: TGTGCCAGCAGCTTAGAGAGCGGGCCCTACAATGAGCAGTTCTTC; cdr3_aa: CASSLESGPYNEQFF
j_call: TRBJ2-5; clone_size: few; d_call: .; cdr3_length: 14; v_call: TRBV7-2; cdr3_nt: TGTGCCAGCAGCTCGACACTGTACCAAGAGACCCAGTACTTC; cdr3_aa: CASSSTLYQETQYF
j_call: TRBJ1-1; clone_size: few; d_call: .; cdr3_length: 15; v_call: TRBV6-5; cdr3_nt: TGTGCCAGCAGTTTTTCTCCGGGACAATCCCCTGAAGCTTTCTTT; cdr3_aa: CASSFSPGQSPEAFF
j_call: TRBJ1-1; clone_size: .; d_call: .; cdr3_length: 13; v_call: TRBV7-6; cdr3_nt: TGTGCCAGCAGCCCCCGTCCAAGAGATGAAGCTTTCTTT; cdr3_aa: CASSPRPRDEAFF
j_call: TRBJ2-7; clone_size: .; d_call: .; cdr3_length: 18; v_call: TRBV4-2; cdr3_nt: TGTGCCAGCAGCCAAGATGAAAGCAGGCACATCCTTTCCTACGAGCAGTACTTC; cdr3_aa: CASSQDESRHILSYEQYF
j_call: TRBJ2-7; clone_size: .; d_call: .; cdr3_length: 14; v_call: TRBV7-9; cdr3_nt: TGTGCCAGCAGCCCCGTCGGGAGCTCCTACGAGCAGTACTTC; cdr3_aa: CASSPVGSSYEQYF
j_call: TRBJ2-2; clone_size: few; d_call: .; cdr3_length: 15; v_call: TRBV10-2; cdr3_nt: TGCGCCAGCAGTAGACCCGGACAGAACACCGGGGAGCTGTTTTTT; cdr3_aa: CASSRPGQNTGELFF
j_call: TRBJ2-7; clone_size: .; d_call: .; cdr3_length: 13; v_call: TRBV28; cdr3_nt: TGTGCCAGCAGATCCGGGGTTACCTACGAGCAGTACTTC; cdr3_aa: CASRSGVTYEQYF
j_call: TRBJ2-2; clone_size: once; d_call: .; cdr3_length: 16; v_call: TRBV6-1; cdr3_nt: TGTGCCAGCAGTGAAGATTTACACCACTACACCGGGGAGCTGTTTTTT; cdr3_aa: CASSEDLHHYTGELFF
j_call: TRBJ1-1; clone_size: few; d_call: .; cdr3_length: 12; v_call: TRBV7-6; cdr3_nt: TGTGCTGCGGGGACGACGGACACTGAAGCTTTCTTT; cdr3_aa: CAAGTTDTEAFF
j_call: TRBJ1-1; clone_size: few; d_call: .; cdr3_length: 13; v_call: TRBV4-3; cdr3_nt: TGCGCCAGCAGCCAAGTTTCAAGCGCTGAAGCTTTCTTT; cdr3_aa: CASSQVSSAEAFF
j_call: TRBJ2-7; clone_size: few; d_call: TRBD1; cdr3_length: 14; v_call: TRBV6-5; cdr3_nt: TGTGCCAGCAGTCCACAGGGGAATGTATACGAGCAGTACTTC; cdr3_aa: CASSPQGNVYEQYF
j_call: TRBJ2-7; clone_size: few; d_call: TRBD1; cdr3_length: 14; v_call: TRBV12-5; cdr3_nt: TGTGCTAGTGGTTTGGGGGGACAGGCCTACGAGCAGTACTTC; cdr3_aa: CASGLGGQAYEQYF
j_call: TRBJ1-5; clone_size: .; d_call: .; cdr3_length: 12; v_call: TRBV12-3/TRBV12-4; cdr3_nt: TGTGCCAGCAGTCGGTGGAGTCAGCCCCAGCATTTT; cdr3_aa: CASSRWSQPQHF
j_call: TRBJ1-1; clone_size: .; d_call: .; cdr3_length: 17; v_call: TRBV4-3; cdr3_nt: TGCGCCAGCAGCCGATCAGAGAAGGCGGACATGAACACTGAAGCTTTCTTT; cdr3_aa: CASSRSEKADMNTEAFF
j_call: TRBJ1-2; clone_size: .; d_call: .; cdr3_length: 12; v_call: TRBV9; cdr3_nt: TGTGCCAGCAGCCCTCGAATCGGGGGCTACACCTTC; cdr3_aa: CASSPRIGGYTF
j_call: TRBJ2-3; clone_size: few; d_call: TRBD2; cdr3_length: 16; v_call: TRBV6-5; cdr3_nt: TGTGCCAGCAGTTACATAAGCGGGGGGGTGGGAGATACGCAGTATTTT; cdr3_aa: CASSYISGGVGDTQYF
j_call: TRBJ2-1; clone_size: few; d_call: TRBD1; cdr3_length: 16; v_call: TRBV4-1; cdr3_nt: TGCGCCAGCAGCCAAGTCGGACAGGCGTACTACAATGAGCAGTTCTTC; cdr3_aa: CASSQVGQAYYNEQFF
j_call: TRBJ1-4; clone_size: .; d_call: .; cdr3_length: 13; v_call: TRBV27; cdr3_nt: TGTGCCAGCGGGGGACCGAAGTCTGAAAAACTGTTTTTT; cdr3_aa: CASGGPKSEKLFF